This paragraph reports one T cell receptor (beta chain). These data are taken from a study of blood T cell repertoires in COVID-19. Study context: Samples taken during acute and convalescent COVID-19 were collected in the United States, Italy and Spain. Sources were T cells, B-cell-depleted T cells, or PBMCs; the material itself was cDNA or gDNA.

In the authors' methods: The authors estimated nucleated cell counts from reference gene primer amplification. Clones were sequenced by immunoSEQ multiplex PCR, and TCRdb holds only the in-frame ones, with some missing. Clonal size and the V and J genes are those of that table, whereas D and trimming came from the DNA. The sample includes 190,000 or so clones, around 81% of them seen just once. The clonotype originates from a man aged 55 to 70 with COVID-19, enrolled during active disease. The sample comprised peripheral blood.

The CDR3 spells CSVSGVTEAFF. The CDR3 DNA reads TGCAGCGTTTCGGGGGTCACTGAAGCTTTCTTT. This chain joins TRBV29-1 and TRBJ1-1, with D maybe TRBD1 (5 bases). V lost 5 bases to trimming and J lost 4 bases, with 8 bases between them. This CDR3 region has 11 residues. The germline gives CDR1 SQVTM, CDR2 ANQGSEA.